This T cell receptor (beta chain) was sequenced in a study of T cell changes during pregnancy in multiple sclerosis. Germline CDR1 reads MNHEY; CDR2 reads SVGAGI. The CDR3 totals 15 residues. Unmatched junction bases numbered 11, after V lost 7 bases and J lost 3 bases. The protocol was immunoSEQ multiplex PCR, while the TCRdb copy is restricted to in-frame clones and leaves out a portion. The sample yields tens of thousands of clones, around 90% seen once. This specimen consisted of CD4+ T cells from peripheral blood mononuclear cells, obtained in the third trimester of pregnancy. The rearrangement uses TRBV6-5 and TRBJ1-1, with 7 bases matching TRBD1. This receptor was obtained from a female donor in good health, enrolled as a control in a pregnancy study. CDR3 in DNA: TGTGCCAGCAACCGACAGGGTAGCTTGGACACTGAAGCTTTCTTT. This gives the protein CASNRQGSLDTEAFF.